Sequencing of this T cell receptor (beta chain) was carried out in a study of blood T cell repertoires in COVID-19. At the level of the study: Whether acute or convalescent, the COVID-19 samples came from the United States, Italy and Spain. T cells, B-cell-depleted T cells, or PBMCs provided the cDNA or gDNA that served as material.

CDR3 length: 15 residues. V lost 5 bases and J 4 bases, leaving 17 bases between the germline ends. CDR1 is SGHAT and CDR2 is FQNNGV in the germline V gene. In the authors' workflow: Amplification of reference gene primers provided the estimated nucleated cell counts. TCRdb keeps only in-frame clones here, not all; method: immunoSEQ multiplex PCR. Clone size and V and J calls were adopted from that table, with D and trimming inferred from the DNA. The sample contains some 62,000 clones, roughly 80% of which appear only once. The origin of this receptor is a woman older than 75 with active or convalescent COVID-19. The sequenced material came from peripheral blood. This chain links TRBV11-2 with TRBJ1-1; a possible D gene is TRBD1 (6 bases). The CDR3 protein is CASSPRGGRFTEAFF. For the CDR3, the DNA is TGTGCCAGCAGCCCTCGAGGGGGTAGGTTCACTGAAGCTTTCTTT.